Reported below is one TCR beta chain. What it binds is not known. The germline CDR1 and CDR2 sequences are LGHNA and YSLEER. V lost 2 bases, J lost 7 bases, and 15 bases lay in between. This CDR3 is 14 amino acids long. The data were taken from a study of OX40 agonist ivuxolimab in advanced cancers. Whole-study findings and limits: Low normalized T-cell clonal expansion was also seen in some nonresponders. Among patients with partial responses at 0.1-3.0 mg/kg, clonal expansion was among the lowest. Expanded clones were, on average, more numerous among CD8+ T cells than CD4+. CD4+ and CD8+ blood T cells expanded clonally by week 6 at 0.1 to 3.0 mg/kg.

Sequencing used immunoSEQ multiplex PCR; TCRdb keeps in-frame clones, though not all of them. The profile shows about 44,000 clones, less than 90% of them singletons. The starting material was CD4+ or CD8+ T cells sorted from blood, obtained in a trial of the OX40 agonist ivuxolimab. V and J are TRBV4-3 and TRBJ2-7, with D possibly being TRBD1 or TRBD2 (5 bases each). The clonotype comes from an adult with an advanced solid tumor such as melanoma, head and neck, liver or kidney cancer. Written as DNA, the CDR3 is TGCGCCAGCAGCCAATTCAGGGTCTGGGGGGAGCAGTACTTC. Encoded protein: CASSQFRVWGEQYF.